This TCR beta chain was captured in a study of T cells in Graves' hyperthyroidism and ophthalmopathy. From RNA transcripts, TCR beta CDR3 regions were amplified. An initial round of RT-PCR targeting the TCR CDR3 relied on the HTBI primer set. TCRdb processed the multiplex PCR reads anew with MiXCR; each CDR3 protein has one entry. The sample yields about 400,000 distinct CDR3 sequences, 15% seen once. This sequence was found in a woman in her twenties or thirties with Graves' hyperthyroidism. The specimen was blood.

CDR3 region: CASSKGQGALVTEAFF. In nucleotides, the CDR3 is TGTGCCAGCAGCAAGGGACAGGGGGCTTTGGTTACTGAAGCTTTCTTT. This chain links TRBV5-8 with TRBJ1-1, with TRBD1 identical over 12 bases. CDR3 length: 16 amino acids. Germline V gene lookup returns CDR1 SGHTS and CDR2 YDEGEE. Trimming cost V 4 bases and J 5 bases; bases outside gene matches: 9.